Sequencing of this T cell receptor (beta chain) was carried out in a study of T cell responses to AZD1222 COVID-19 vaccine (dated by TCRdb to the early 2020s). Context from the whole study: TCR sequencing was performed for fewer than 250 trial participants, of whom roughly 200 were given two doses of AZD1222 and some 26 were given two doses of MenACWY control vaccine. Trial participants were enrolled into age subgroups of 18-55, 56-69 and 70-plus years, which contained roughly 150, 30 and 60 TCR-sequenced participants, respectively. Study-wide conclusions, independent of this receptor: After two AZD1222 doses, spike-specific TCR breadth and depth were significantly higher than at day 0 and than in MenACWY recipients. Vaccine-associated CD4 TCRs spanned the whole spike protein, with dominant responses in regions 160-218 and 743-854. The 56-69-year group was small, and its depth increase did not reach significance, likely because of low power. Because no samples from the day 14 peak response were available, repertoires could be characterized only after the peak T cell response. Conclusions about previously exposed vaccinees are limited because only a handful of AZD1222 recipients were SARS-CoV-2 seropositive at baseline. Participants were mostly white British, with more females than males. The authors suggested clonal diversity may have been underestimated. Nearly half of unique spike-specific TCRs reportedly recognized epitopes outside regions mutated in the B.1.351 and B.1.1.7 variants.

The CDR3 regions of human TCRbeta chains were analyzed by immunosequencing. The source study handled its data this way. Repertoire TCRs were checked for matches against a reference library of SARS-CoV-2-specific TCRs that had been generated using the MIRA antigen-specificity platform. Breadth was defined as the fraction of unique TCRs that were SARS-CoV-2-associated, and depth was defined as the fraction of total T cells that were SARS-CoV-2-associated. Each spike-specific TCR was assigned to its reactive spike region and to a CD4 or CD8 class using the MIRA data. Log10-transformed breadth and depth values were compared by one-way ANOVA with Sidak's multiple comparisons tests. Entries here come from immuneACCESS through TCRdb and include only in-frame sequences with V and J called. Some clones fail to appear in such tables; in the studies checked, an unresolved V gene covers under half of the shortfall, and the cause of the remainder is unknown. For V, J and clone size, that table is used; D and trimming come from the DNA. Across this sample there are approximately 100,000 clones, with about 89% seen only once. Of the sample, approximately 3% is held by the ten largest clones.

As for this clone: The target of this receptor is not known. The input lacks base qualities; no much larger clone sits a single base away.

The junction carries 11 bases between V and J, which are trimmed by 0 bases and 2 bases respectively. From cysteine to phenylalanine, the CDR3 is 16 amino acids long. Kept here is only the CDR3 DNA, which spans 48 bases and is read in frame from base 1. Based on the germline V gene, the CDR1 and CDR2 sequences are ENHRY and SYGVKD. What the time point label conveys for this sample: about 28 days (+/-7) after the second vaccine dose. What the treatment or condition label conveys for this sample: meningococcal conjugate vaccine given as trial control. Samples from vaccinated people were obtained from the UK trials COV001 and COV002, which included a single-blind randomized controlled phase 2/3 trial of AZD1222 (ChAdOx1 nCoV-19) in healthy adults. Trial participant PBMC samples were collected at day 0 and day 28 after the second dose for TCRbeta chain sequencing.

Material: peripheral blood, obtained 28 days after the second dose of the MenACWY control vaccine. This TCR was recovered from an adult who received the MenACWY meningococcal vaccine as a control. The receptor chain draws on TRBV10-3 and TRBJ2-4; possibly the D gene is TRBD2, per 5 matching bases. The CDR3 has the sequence CAISESYAGTKNIQYF. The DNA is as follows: TGTGCCATCAGTGAGTCCTACGCCGGGACCAAAAACATTCAGTACTTC.